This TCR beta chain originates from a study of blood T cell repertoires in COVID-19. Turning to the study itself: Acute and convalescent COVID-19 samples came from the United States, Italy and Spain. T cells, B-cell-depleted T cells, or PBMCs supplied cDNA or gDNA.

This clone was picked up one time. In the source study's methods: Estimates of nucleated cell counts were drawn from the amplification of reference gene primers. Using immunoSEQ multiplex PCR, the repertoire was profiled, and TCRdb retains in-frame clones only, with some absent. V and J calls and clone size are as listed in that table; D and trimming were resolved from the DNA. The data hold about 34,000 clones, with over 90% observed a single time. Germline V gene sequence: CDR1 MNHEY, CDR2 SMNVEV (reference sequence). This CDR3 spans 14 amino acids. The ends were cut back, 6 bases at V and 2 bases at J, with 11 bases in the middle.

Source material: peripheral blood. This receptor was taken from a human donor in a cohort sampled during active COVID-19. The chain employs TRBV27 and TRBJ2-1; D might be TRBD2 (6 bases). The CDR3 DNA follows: TGTGCCAGCAGCAGCGGGCTTACCTACAATGAGCAGTTCTTC. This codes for CASSSGLTYNEQFF.